The 2 T cell receptor beta chains below come from one sample, sequenced in a study of patients and donors after allogeneic stem cell transplantation. TCRdb processed the RT-PCR reads anew with MiXCR; each CDR3 protein has one entry. This sample yields some 200,000 distinct CDR3 sequences, of which roughly 40% are seen a single time; less than 40% belongs to the top ten. The sequenced material came from blood, either unsorted or a sorted T cell fraction (not recorded which). Receptors were obtained from a human donor who was either an allogeneic HSCT recipient or a stem cell or donor lymphocyte infusion donor (not recorded which). It is not recorded whose cells these are; they may come from a transplant donor.

This chain links TRBV12-3 or TRBV12-4 with TRBJ1-5; TRBD1 aligns across 10 bases. The V gene end was trimmed by 2 bases and the J gene end by 1 base; junction bases not matched to a gene: 8. The CDR3 consists of 18 residues. The CDR3 nucleotides read TGTGCCAGCAGTTTAATGACAGGGGGCGCCATAAGCAATCAGCCCCAGCATTTT. Encoded protein: CASSLMTGGAISNQPQHF.

The V gene is TRBV12-3 or TRBV12-4, the J gene TRBJ2-7; D gene unclear. Trimming left V 5 bases short and J 7 bases short, with 12 bases between. The CDR3 is made up of 12 amino acids. This chain's CDR3 is CASSPHLGEQYF. The DNA for the CDR3 is TGTGCCAGCAGTCCCCATCTGGGGGAGCAGTACTTC.